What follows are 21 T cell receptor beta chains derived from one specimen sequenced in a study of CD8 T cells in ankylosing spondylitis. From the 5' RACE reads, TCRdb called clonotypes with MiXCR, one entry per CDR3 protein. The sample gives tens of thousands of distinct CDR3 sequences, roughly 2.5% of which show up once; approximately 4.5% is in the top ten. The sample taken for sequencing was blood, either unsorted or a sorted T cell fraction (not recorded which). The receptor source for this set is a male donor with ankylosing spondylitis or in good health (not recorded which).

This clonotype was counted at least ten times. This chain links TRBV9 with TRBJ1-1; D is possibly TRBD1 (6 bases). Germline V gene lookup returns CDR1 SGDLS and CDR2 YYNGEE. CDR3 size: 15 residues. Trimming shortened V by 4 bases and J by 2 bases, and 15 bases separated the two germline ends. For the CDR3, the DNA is TGTGCCAGCAGCCTCAGGGACACTATCAACACTGAAGCTTTCTTT. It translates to CASSLRDTINTEAFF.

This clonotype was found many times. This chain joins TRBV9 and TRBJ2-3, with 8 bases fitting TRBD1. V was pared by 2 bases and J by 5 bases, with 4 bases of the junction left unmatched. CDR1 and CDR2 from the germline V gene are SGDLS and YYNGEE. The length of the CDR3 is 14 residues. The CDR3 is CASSVRGQEDTQYF. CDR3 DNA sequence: TGTGCCAGCAGCGTCAGGGGACAGGAAGATACGCAGTATTTT.

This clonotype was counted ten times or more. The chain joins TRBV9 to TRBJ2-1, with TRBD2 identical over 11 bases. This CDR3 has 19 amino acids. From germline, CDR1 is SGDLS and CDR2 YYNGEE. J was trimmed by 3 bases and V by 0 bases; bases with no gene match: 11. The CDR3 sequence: CASSVGIAGGPLFYNEQFF. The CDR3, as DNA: TGTGCCAGCAGCGTAGGAATAGCGGGAGGGCCATTGTTCTACAATGAGCAGTTCTTC.

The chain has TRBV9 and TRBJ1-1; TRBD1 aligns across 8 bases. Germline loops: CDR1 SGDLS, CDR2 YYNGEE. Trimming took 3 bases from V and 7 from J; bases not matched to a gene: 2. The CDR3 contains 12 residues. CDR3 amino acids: CASSAGTGEAFF. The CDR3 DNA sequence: TGTGCCAGCAGCGCAGGGACAGGTGAAGCTTTCTTT. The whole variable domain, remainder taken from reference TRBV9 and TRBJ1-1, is DSGVTQTPKHLITATGQRVTLRCSPRSGDLSVYWYQQSLDQGLQFLIQYYNGEERAKGNILERFSAQQFPDLHSELNLSSLELGDSALYFCASSAGTGEAFFGQGTRLTVV.

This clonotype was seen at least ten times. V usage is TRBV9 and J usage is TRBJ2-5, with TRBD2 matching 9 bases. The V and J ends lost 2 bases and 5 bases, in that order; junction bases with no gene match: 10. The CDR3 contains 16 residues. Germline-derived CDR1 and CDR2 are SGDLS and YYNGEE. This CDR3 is CASSVGSGGLGETQYF. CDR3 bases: TGTGCCAGCAGCGTCGGAAGCGGGGGGTTGGGGGAGACCCAGTACTTC.

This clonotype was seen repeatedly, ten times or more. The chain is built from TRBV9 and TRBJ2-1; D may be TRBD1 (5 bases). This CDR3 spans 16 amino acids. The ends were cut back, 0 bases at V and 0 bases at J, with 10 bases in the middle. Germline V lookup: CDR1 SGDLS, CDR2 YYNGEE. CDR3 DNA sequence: TGTGCCAGCAGCGTAGGGGGCGGACGCTCCTACAATGAGCAGTTCTTC. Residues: CASSVGGGRSYNEQFF. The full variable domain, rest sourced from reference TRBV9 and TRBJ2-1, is DSGVTQTPKHLITATGQRVTLRCSPRSGDLSVYWYQQSLDQGLQFLIQYYNGEERAKGNILERFSAQQFPDLHSELNLSSLELGDSALYFCASSVGGGRSYNEQFFGPGTRLTVL.

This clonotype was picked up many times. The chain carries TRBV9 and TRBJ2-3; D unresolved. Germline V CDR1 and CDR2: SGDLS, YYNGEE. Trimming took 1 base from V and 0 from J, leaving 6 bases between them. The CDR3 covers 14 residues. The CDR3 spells CASSVYSSTDTQYF. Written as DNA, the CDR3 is TGTGCCAGCAGCGTATACTCTAGCACAGATACGCAGTATTTT. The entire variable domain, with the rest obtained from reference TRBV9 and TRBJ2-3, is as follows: DSGVTQTPKHLITATGQRVTLRCSPRSGDLSVYWYQQSLDQGLQFLIQYYNGEERAKGNILERFSAQQFPDLHSELNLSSLELGDSALYFCASSVYSSTDTQYFGPGTRLTVL.

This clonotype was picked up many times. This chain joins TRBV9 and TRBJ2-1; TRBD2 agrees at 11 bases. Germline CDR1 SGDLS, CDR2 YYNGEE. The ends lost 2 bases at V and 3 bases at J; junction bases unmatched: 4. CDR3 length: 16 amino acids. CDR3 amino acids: CASSVLGLAVYNEQFF. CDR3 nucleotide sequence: TGTGCCAGCAGCGTGCTGGGACTAGCGGTCTACAATGAGCAGTTCTTC.

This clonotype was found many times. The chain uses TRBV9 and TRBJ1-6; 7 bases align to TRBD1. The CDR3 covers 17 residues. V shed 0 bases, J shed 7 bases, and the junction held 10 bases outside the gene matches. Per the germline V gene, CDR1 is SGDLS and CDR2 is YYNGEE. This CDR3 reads CASSVDHGQGENSPLHF. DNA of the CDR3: TGTGCCAGCAGCGTAGACCATGGCCAGGGGGAAAATTCACCCCTCCACTTT.

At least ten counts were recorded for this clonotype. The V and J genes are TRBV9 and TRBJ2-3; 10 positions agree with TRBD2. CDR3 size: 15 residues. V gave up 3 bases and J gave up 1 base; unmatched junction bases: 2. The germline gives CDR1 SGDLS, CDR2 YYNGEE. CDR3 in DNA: TGTGCCAGCAGCGAGAGCGGGAGGGGCACAGATACGCAGTATTTT. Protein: CASSESGRGTDTQYF.

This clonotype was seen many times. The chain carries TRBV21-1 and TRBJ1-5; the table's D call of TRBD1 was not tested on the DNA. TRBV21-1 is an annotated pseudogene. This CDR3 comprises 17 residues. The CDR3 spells CASSKARAGYSNQPQHF. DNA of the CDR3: TGTGCCAGCAGCAAAGCGCGGGCGGGCTATAGCAATCAGCCCCAGCATTTT.

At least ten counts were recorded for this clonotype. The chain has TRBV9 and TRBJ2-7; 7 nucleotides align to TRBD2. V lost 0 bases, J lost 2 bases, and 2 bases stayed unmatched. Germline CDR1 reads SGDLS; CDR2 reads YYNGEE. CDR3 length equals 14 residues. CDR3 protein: CASSVASGPYEQYF. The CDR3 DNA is TGTGCCAGCAGCGTAGCTAGCGGCCCCTACGAGCAGTACTTC.

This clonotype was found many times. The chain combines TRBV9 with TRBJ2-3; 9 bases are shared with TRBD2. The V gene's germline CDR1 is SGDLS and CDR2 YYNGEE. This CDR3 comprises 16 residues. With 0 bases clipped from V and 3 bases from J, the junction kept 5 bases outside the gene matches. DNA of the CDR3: TGTGCCAGCAGCGTAGCAGCGGGAGGCCCGACAGATACGCAGTATTTT. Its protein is CASSVAAGGPTDTQYF.

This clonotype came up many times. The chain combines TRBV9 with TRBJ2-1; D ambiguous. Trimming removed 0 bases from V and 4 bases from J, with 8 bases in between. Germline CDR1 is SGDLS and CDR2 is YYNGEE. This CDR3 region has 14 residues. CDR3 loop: CASSVGQRYNEQFF. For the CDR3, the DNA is TGTGCCAGCAGCGTAGGCCAACGGTACAATGAGCAGTTCTTC.

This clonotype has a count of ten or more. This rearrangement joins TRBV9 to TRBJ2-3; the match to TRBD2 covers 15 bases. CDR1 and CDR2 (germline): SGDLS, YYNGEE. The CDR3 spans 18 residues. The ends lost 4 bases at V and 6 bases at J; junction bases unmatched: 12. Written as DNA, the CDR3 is TGTGCCAGCAGCCTCCGGCCGAGGACTAGCGGGAGGGAGGATACGCAGTATTTT. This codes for CASSLRPRTSGREDTQYF.

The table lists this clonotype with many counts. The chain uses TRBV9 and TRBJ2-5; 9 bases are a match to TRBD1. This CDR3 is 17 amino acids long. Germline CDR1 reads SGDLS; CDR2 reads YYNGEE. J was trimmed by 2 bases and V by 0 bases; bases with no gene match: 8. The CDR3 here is CASSVAPGTGRQETQYF. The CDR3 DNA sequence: TGTGCCAGCAGCGTAGCTCCCGGGACAGGGAGACAAGAGACCCAGTACTTC.

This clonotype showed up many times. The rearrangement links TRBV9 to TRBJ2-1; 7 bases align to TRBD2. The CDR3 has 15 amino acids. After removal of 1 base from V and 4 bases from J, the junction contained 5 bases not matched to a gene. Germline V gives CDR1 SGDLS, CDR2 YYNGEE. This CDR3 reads CASSVSTSAYNEQFF. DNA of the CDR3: TGTGCCAGCAGCGTATCTACTAGCGCTTACAATGAGCAGTTCTTC.

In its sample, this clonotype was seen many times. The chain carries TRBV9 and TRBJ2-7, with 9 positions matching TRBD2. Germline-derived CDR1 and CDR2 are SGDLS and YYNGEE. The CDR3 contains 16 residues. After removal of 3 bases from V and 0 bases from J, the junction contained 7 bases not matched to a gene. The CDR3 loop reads CASSAQSGRSSYEQYF. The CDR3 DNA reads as TGTGCCAGCAGCGCACAGAGCGGGAGGTCCTCCTACGAGCAGTACTTC.

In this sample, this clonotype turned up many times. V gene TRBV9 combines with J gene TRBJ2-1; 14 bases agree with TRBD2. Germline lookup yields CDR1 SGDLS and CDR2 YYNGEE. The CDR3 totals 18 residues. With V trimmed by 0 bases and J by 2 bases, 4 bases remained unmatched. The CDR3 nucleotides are TGTGCCAGCAGCGTAGGTGTGACTAGCGGGAGGGCCTACAATGAGCAGTTCTTC. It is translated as CASSVGVTSGRAYNEQFF.

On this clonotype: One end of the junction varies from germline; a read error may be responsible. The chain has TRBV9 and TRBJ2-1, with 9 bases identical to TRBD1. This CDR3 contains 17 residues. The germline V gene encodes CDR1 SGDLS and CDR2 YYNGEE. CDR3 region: CDSSFRTGGAGDNEQFF. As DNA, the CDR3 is TGTGACAGCAGTTTCAGAACAGGGGGCGCGGGGGACAATGAGCAGTTCTTC.

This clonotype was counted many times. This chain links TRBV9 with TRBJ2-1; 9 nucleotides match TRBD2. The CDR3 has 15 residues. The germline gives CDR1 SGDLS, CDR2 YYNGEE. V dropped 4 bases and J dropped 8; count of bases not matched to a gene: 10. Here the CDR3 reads CASSLTSGDGYEQFF. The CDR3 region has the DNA TGTGCCAGCAGCTTGACTAGCGGTGACGGCTATGAGCAGTTCTTC.